The sequence of this T cell receptor beta chain was determined in a study of Graves' ophthalmopathy and Graves' hyperthyroidism. Findings and limits, study-wide: Detected in blood as well were most expanded thyroid clonotypes with frequency above 0.001.

This clonotype was observed many times. Its antigen is unknown. Amplification from RNA transcripts yielded the TCR beta CDR3 regions. Following a first-round RT-PCR that used HTBI primers, a second-round multiplex PCR was carried out. Each CDR3 protein is one row after TCRdb ran MiXCR on the multiplex PCR reads. Here the sample spans about 380,000 distinct CDR3 sequences, 15% being singletons. Thyroid ultrasound, orbital computed tomography, TRAb, serum thyroxine and clinical symptoms formed the basis of diagnosis. This CDR3 contains 13 residues. Germline V gene sequence: CDR1 SGHAT, CDR2 FQDESV (reference sequence). With 4 bases removed from V and 7 bases from J, the gap between germline ends came to 14 bases.

The receptor comes from a young woman with stable Graves' hyperthyroidism. This chain connects TRBV11-1 to TRBJ2-7; the D gene could be TRBD1 or TRBD2 (6 bases each). The specimen was peripheral blood. This chain's CDR3 is CASSSMGGGEQYF. The CDR3 nucleotides read TGTGCCAGCAGCTCCATGGGGGGCGGGGAGCAGTACTTC. Full variable domain (outside the CDR3, taken from reference TRBV11-1 and TRBJ2-7): EAEVAQSPRYKITEKSQAVAFWCDPISGHATLYWYRQILGQGPELLVQFQDESVVDDSQLPKDRFSAERLKGVDSTLKIQPAELGDSAMYLCASSSMGGGEQYFGPGTRLTVT.